What follows are 14 T cell receptor beta chains derived from one specimen sequenced in a study of shared clonotypes between healthy human individuals. Profiling relied on immunoSEQ multiplex PCR, and the TCRdb table lists in-frame clones only, not all of them. The sample holds 900,000 to 1,200,000 clones, 70% to 80% seen once. The sample consisted of memory CD4+ T cells from PBMCs. Regarding subset: CD45RA-negative fraction. These receptors were obtained from a man younger than 30 in good health. Some clones in this sample may be carry-over from other donors' samples.

About this clone: Additional DNA sequences in this sample encode the identical CDR3. The chain is built from TRBV2 and TRBJ2-7, with TRBD1 as a possible D gene (5 bases). The CDR3 totals 12 residues. V lost 6 bases and J 3 bases, leaving 9 bases between the germline ends. The germline V gene has CDR1 SNHLY and CDR2 FYNNEI. The CDR3 nucleotides are TGTGCCAGCAGCACCGACAGCTACGAGCAGTACTTC. It translates to CASSTDSYEQYF.

The V and J genes are TRBV5-1 and TRBJ2-5, with D maybe TRBD1 (6 bases). Trimming removed 4 bases from V and 2 bases from J, with 12 bases in between. This CDR3 is 14 amino acids long. The germline V gene has CDR1 SGHRS and CDR2 YFSETQ. CDR3 loop: CASSLQGLQETQYF. The CDR3 coding sequence is TGCGCCAGCAGCCTACAGGGATTACAAGAGACCCAGTACTTC.

This chain uses TRBV6-6 with TRBJ1-1; the D is unclear. Trimming left V 6 bases short and J 0 bases short, with 11 bases between. The germline V gene has CDR1 MNHNY and CDR2 SVGAGI (reference sequence). The CDR3 runs 14 residues. The CDR3 DNA reads TGTGCCAGCAGCTGGACGGCGATGAACACTGAAGCTTTCTTT. Translation gives CASSWTAMNTEAFF.

The chain employs TRBV2 and TRBJ1-1; D uncertain. Germline V CDR1 and CDR2: SNHLY, FYNNEI. Trimming shortened V by 6 bases and J by 0 bases, and 14 bases separated the two germline ends. The CDR3 totals 15 residues. CDR3 region: CASRPPGGMNTEAFF. The CDR3 DNA is TGTGCCAGCAGGCCGCCGGGCGGCATGAACACTGAAGCTTTCTTT.

The V gene is TRBV14, the J gene TRBJ2-1, with 8 bases fitting TRBD2. Germline trimming cut 0 bases from V and 12 bases from J; bases unmatched to any gene: 13. The CDR3 is 16 residues long. CDR1 and CDR2 (germline): SGHDN, FVKESK. The CDR3 nucleotides read TGTGCCAGCAGCCAAGATATGGCGGGAGGCCCCAAAGGGCAGTTCTTC. It specifies CASSQDMAGGPKGQFF.

As concerns this clone: The same CDR3 is also encoded by other DNA sequences in this sample. The rearrangement joins TRBV30 to TRBJ1-2, with a possible D match to TRBD1 (5 bases). CDR1 GTSNPN and CDR2 SVGIG come from the germline V gene (reference sequence). CDR3 length equals 13 residues. V was pared by 0 bases and J by 5 bases, with 10 bases between. The CDR3 DNA sequence: TGTGCCTGGAGTGTCGACAGATATTATGGCTACACCTTC. Translated: CAWSVDRYYGYTF.

The rearrangement links TRBV5-6 to TRBJ1-2, with D unclear. CDR3 length: 15 residues. Germline CDR1 reads SGHDT; CDR2 reads YYEEEE. Deletions cut 1 base from V and 6 bases from J, with 16 bases between. CDR3 protein: CASSLMGSLADGYTF. The CDR3 DNA reads as TGTGCCAGCAGCTTGATGGGGTCGTTGGCGGATGGCTACACCTTC.

This clone has a handful of counts. The chain uses TRBV10-3 and TRBJ2-2; D might be TRBD1 (5 bases). The CDR3 is made up of 11 amino acids. CDR1 is ENHRY and CDR2 is SYGVKD in the germline V gene. Deletions cut 10 bases from V and 5 bases from J, with 8 bases between. DNA of the CDR3: TGTGCCAGCAGGGATACCGGGGAGCTGTTTTTT. Its protein product is CASRDTGELFF.

The chain joins TRBV13 to TRBJ2-5; D remains unclear. Germline V CDR1 and CDR2: PRHDT, FYEKMQ (reference sequence). V gave up 0 bases and J gave up 5 bases, with 16 bases separating them. CDR3 size: 16 residues. The CDR3 here is CASSLGIPRSTETQYF. In DNA, the CDR3 is TGTGCCAGCAGCTTAGGAATCCCCAGGAGTACTGAGACCCAGTACTTC.

By share, this clone counts as medium-sized. Other DNA sequences in the sample encode the same CDR3. The J gene is TRBJ2-7, the V gene TRBV6-5; D call uncertain. The CDR3 contains 11 residues. From germline, CDR1 is MNHEY and CDR2 SVGAGI. V lost 5 bases to trimming and J lost 2 bases, with 4 bases between them. CDR3 protein: CASSTPYEQYF. The CDR3 nucleotides are TGTGCCAGCAGTACGCCCTACGAGCAGTACTTC.

The V and J genes are TRBV4-1 and TRBJ2-7, with 7 nucleotides matching TRBD1. This CDR3 has 15 amino acids. Germline CDR1 and CDR2: MGHRA and YSYEKL. With V trimmed by 4 bases and J by 5 bases, 11 bases remained unmatched. CDR3 region: CASSPVGQGVHEQYF. The CDR3, as DNA: TGCGCCAGCAGCCCGGTGGGGCAGGGGGTTCACGAGCAGTACTTC.

This chain uses TRBV28 with TRBJ1-5; no reliable D call. Trimming pared 6 bases from V and 5 bases from J, leaving 20 bases between. CDR1 is MDHEN, CDR2 SYDVKM, per germline. The CDR3 sequence is 16 residues long. CDR3 sequence reads: CASRPPRGFKHQPQHF. CDR3 sequence (DNA): TGTGCCAGCAGACCCCCCCGCGGGTTCAAACATCAGCCCCAGCATTTT.

This sequence joins TRBV6-5 and TRBJ2-1; tentative D call: TRBD1 (5 bases). CDR3 size: 15 residues. CDR1 and CDR2 (germline): MNHEY, SVGAGI. V was clipped by 5 bases and J by 3 bases, with 14 bases between them. The CDR3 DNA is TGTGCCAGCAGTCCTCAGGGATTTGGCTACAATGAGCAGTTCTTC. Its translation: CASSPQGFGYNEQFF.

This clone appeared a single time. The V gene is TRBV11-2, the J gene TRBJ2-3; 10 nucleotides align to TRBD1. V was clipped by 6 bases and J by 6 bases; unmatched bases: 12. Germline-derived CDR1 and CDR2 are SGHAT and FQNNGV. The CDR3 totals 16 residues. DNA for the CDR3: TGTGCCAGCAGAAGACAGGGGGCGTTTAGTCCGGATACGCAGTATTTT. Encoded protein: CASRRQGAFSPDTQYF.